This T cell receptor beta chain comes out of a study of blood T cell repertoires in COVID-19. In the study overall: Samples of COVID-19 (acute and convalescent) were obtained from the United States, Italy and Spain. T cells, B-cell-depleted T cells, or PBMCs provided the cDNA or gDNA that served as material.

In the source study's methods: For nucleated cells, counts were estimated from reference gene primer amplification. Produced via immunoSEQ multiplex PCR; TCRdb's table is partial and in-frame only. V and J calls and clone size are given by that table; D and trimming were obtained from the DNA. The repertoire holds roughly 120,000 clones, over 65% seen once, with about 8.5% in the top ten. The V and J ends lost 5 bases and 4 bases, in that order; junction bases with no gene match: 8. CDR3 length equals 15 residues. Per germline, CDR1 SEHNR and CDR2 FQNEAQ (reference sequence). This TCR came from a woman between 40 and 50 years old with acute or convalescent COVID-19. Sequencing was done on a sample of peripheral blood. The chain uses TRBV7-9 and TRBJ2-7; 10 nucleotides line up with TRBD1. CDR3 protein: CASSMGQGRSYEQYF. Here the CDR3 DNA reads TGTGCCAGCAGCATGGGACAGGGGCGAAGTTACGAGCAGTACTTC.